This TCR beta chain was recorded in a study of blood T cell repertoires in COVID-19. TCRdb's copy holds only in-frame clones and misses some; the assay was immunoSEQ multiplex PCR. The table lists about 160,000 clones, approximately 86% of them singletons. CDR1 and CDR2 (germline): MNHEY, SMNVEV (reference sequence). Trimming cost V 4 bases and J 7 bases; bases outside gene matches: 10. The CDR3 covers 16 residues. Sequenced input: peripheral blood. The rearrangement joins TRBV27 to TRBJ1-6; 7 bases fit TRBD1. The receptor was derived from a woman in her fifties or sixties with active or convalescent COVID-19. In DNA, the CDR3 is TGTGCCAGCAGTTCTCCCGGGACAGAAATGAATTCACCCCTCCACTTT. As protein: CASSSPGTEMNSPLHF.